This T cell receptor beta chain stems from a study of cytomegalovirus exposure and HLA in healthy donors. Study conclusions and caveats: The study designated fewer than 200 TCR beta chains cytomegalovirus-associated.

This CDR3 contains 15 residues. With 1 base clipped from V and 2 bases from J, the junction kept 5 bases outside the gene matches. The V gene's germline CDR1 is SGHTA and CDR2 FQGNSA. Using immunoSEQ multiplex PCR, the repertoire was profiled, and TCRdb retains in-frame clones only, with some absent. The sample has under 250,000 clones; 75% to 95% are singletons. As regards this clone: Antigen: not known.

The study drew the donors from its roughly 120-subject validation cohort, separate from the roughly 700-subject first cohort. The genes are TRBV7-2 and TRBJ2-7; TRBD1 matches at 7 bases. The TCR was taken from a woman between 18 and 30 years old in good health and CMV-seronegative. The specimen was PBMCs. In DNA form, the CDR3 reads TGTGCCAGCAGCTTAGTAGGGACAGCCCCCTACGAGCAGTACTTC. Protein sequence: CASSLVGTAPYEQYF. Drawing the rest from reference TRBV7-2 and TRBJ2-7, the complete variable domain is GAGVSQSPSNKVTEKGKDVELRCDPISGHTALYWYRQSLGQGLEFLIYFQGNSAPDKSGLPSDRFSAERTGGSVSTLTIQRTQQEDSAVYLCASSLVGTAPYEQYFGPGTRLTVT.